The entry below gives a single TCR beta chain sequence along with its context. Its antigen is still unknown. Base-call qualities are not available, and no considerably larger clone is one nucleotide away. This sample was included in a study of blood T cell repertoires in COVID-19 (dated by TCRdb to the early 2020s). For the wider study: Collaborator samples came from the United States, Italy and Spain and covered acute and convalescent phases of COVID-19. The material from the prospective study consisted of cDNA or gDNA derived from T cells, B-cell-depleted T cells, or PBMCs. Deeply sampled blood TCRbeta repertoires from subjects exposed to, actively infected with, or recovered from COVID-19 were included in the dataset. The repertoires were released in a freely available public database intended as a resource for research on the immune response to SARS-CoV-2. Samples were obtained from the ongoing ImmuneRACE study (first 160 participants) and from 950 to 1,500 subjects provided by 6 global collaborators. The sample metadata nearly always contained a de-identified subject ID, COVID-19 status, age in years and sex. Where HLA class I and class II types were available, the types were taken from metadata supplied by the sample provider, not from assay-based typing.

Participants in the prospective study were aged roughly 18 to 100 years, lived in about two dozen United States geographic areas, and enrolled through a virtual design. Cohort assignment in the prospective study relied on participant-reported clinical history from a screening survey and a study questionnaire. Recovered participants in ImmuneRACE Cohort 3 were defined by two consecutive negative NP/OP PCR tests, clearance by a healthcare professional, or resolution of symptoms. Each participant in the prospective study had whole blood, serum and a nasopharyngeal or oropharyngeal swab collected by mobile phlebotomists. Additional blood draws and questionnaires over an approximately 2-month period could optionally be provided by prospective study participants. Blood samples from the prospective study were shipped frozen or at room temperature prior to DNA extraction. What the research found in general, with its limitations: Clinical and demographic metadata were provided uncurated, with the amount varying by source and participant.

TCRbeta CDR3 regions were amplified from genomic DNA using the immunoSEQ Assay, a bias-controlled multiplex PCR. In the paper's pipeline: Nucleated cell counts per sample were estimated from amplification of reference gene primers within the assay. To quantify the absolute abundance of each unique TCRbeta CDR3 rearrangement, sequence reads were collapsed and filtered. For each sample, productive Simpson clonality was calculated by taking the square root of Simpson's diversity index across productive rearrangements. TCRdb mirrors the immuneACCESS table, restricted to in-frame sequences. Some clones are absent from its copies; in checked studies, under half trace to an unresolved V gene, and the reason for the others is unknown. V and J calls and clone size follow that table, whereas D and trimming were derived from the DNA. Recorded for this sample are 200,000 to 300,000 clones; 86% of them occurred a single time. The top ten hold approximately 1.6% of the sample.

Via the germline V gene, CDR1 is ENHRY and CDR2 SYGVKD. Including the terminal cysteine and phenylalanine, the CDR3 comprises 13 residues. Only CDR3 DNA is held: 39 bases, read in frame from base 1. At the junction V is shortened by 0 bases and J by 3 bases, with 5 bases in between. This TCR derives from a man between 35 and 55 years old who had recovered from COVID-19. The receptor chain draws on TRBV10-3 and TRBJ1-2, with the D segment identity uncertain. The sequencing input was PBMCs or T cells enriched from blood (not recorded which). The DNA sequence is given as TGTGCCATCAGTGAGTCGGAGGACTATGGCTACACCTTC. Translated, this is CAISESEDYGYTF.